Listed below are T cell receptor beta chains from one sample, sequenced in a study of cytomegalovirus exposure and HLA in healthy donors. Measured with immunoSEQ multiplex PCR; TCRdb has only the in-frame clones, and not every one. The repertoire holds 150,000 to 160,000 clones, with about 86% as singletons. The specimen sequenced was PBMCs. These receptors all stem from a human donor in good health. CDR3s include the opening cysteine and the closing phenylalanine or tryptophan. A D gene is named only where the DNA matches it firmly. The size of a clone is reported for some rows only, either as once, few or many, or as a class for expanded clones.

J,D,size,V,CDR3,DNA
TRBJ2-7,.,.,TRBV7-8,CASSAGQKQYF,TGTGCCAGCAGCGCGGGACAGAAACAGTACTTC
TRBJ2-1,TRBD1,.,TRBV27,CASSWGQHNEQFF,TGTGCCAGCAGTTGGGGACAGCATAATGAGCAGTTCTTC
TRBJ1-5,TRBD1,.,TRBV9,CASSPGGGRQPQHF,TGTGCCAGCAGCCCGGGAGGGGGCAGGCAGCCCCAGCATTTT
TRBJ1-2,TRBD1,.,TRBV9,CASSVRTGGPWDGYTF,TGTGCCAGCAGCGTCCGTACAGGGGGGCCTTGGGATGGCTACACCTTC
TRBJ2-1,.,.,TRBV5-6,CASTSYQTHNEQFF,TGTGCCAGCACAAGCTATCAGACACACAATGAGCAGTTCTTC
TRBJ2-7,TRBD2,.,TRBV6-6,CASSLAGESYEQYF,TGTGCCAGCAGCTTAGCGGGGGAATCCTACGAGCAGTACTTC
TRBJ2-3,.,once,TRBV5-6,CASSLGSAGVLRDTQYF,TGTGCCAGCAGCTTGGGTTCTGCGGGTGTTCTCAGGGATACGCAGTATTTT
TRBJ2-7,.,.,TRBV5-5,CASSLGGGSSGEQYF,TGTGCCAGCAGCTTGGGGGGAGGATCATCGGGGGAGCAGTACTTC
TRBJ2-5,TRBD2,.,TRBV7-8,CASSLASLAGGVQETQYF,TGTGCCAGCAGCTTAGCGTCGCTAGCGGGGGGAGTTCAAGAGACCCAGTACTTC
TRBJ1-4,TRBD1,.,TRBV4-1,CASSQALTGIEKLFF,TGCGCCAGCAGCCAAGCTCTGACAGGGATTGAAAAACTGTTTTTT
TRBJ1-2,.,.,TRBV6-6,CATTQGWNYGYTF,TGTGCCACCACCCAGGGTTGGAACTATGGCTACACCTTC
TRBJ1-2,.,.,TRBV19,CASKVTEYGYTF,TGTGCCAGTAAAGTGACAGAATATGGCTACACCTTC
TRBJ1-5,.,.,TRBV25-1,CASSNGGGASHQPQHF,TGTGCCAGCAGTAATGGGGGGGGCGCTTCTCATCAGCCCCAGCATTTT
TRBJ1-1,.,.,TRBV28,CASSPRAEAFF,TGTGCCAGCAGTCCCCGGGCTGAAGCTTTCTTT
TRBJ1-1,.,.,TRBV7-2,CASSLGGGDANTEAFF,TGTGCCAGCAGCTTAGGCGGGGGGGACGCTAACACTGAAGCTTTCTTT
TRBJ1-6,TRBD1,.,TRBV7-2,CASTFSDRANSPLHF,TGTGCCAGCACCTTCTCGGACAGGGCTAATTCACCCCTCCACTTT
TRBJ1-1,.,.,TRBV7-2,CAVRRVVGTEAFF,TGTGCCGTTCGACGGGTCGTGGGCACTGAAGCTTTCTTT
TRBJ1-3,.,once,TRBV18,CASSPQGSGNTIYF,TGTGCCAGCTCACCACAGGGGTCTGGAAACACCATATATTTT
TRBJ2-1,TRBD2,once,TRBV5-5,CASSPRLAGFFIPYNEQFF,TGTGCCAGCAGCCCAAGACTAGCGGGGTTTTTTATACCCTACAATGAGCAGTTCTTC
TRBJ2-7,.,.,TRBV18,CASSPLQGYEQYF,TGTGCCAGCTCACCTCTCCAGGGGTACGAGCAGTACTTC
TRBJ1-2,.,.,TRBV6-4,CASSEVLGSYGYTF,TGTGCCAGCAGTGAGGTCTTGGGGAGCTATGGCTACACCTTC
TRBJ2-7,.,.,TRBV6-1,CASRQTDSYEQYF,TGTGCCAGCAGACAGACCGACTCCTACGAGCAGTACTTC
TRBJ1-5,.,.,TRBV19,CASSMGTPTNQPQHF,TGTGCCAGTAGTATGGGGACACCGACAAATCAGCCCCAGCATTTT
TRBJ1-1,TRBD1,.,TRBV4-3,CASSPSRDRAVGAFF,TGCGCCAGCAGCCCTTCACGTGACAGGGCCGTGGGAGCTTTCTTT
TRBJ2-7,TRBD1,few,TRBV6-1,CASSRQGYEQYF,TGTGCCAGCAGTAGACAGGGGTACGAGCAGTACTTC
TRBJ2-5,.,.,TRBV5-1,CASSLFSRQETQYF,TGCGCCAGCAGCTTGTTTTCCAGGCAAGAGACCCAGTACTTC
TRBJ2-7,TRBD1,.,TRBV6-6,CASRRKGTDYEQYF,TGTGCCAGCAGACGTAAAGGGACAGACTACGAGCAGTACTTC
TRBJ2-3,TRBD1,.,TRBV7-3,CASSATGGDADTQYF,TGTGCCAGCAGCGCGACAGGGGGGGATGCAGATACGCAGTATTTT
TRBJ1-1,TRBD1,few,TRBV6-1,CASSVGQGDTEAFF,TGTGCCAGCAGTGTGGGACAGGGAGATACTGAAGCTTTCTTT
TRBJ2-7,TRBD2,.,TRBV6-5,CASSYGTSGGAREQYF,TGTGCCAGCAGTTACGGGACTAGCGGGGGGGCGAGAGAGCAGTACTTC
TRBJ2-1,.,once,TRBV7-9,CASSLYTGFNEQFF,TGTGCCAGCAGCTTATATACAGGGTTTAATGAGCAGTTCTTC
TRBJ2-7,TRBD2,.,TRBV28,CASSLTRLAPYEQYF,TGTGCCAGCAGTTTAACCCGACTAGCCCCCTACGAGCAGTACTTC
TRBJ2-2,TRBD2,once,TRBV5-4,CASSFISGSVGELFF,TGTGCCAGCAGCTTCATTAGCGGGTCGGTCGGGGAGCTGTTTTTT
TRBJ1-4,TRBD1,.,TRBV2,CASSEGQGSNEKLFF,TGTGCCAGCAGTGAGGGACAGGGTTCTAATGAAAAACTGTTTTTT
TRBJ1-1,.,.,TRBV7-9,CASSKERVMNTEAFF,TGTGCCAGCAGCAAGGAGAGGGTTATGAACACTGAAGCTTTCTTT
TRBJ1-2,.,.,TRBV9,CASSVVRILPGSNGYTF,TGTGCCAGCAGCGTAGTGAGGATTCTCCCCGGCTCTAACGGCTACACCTTC